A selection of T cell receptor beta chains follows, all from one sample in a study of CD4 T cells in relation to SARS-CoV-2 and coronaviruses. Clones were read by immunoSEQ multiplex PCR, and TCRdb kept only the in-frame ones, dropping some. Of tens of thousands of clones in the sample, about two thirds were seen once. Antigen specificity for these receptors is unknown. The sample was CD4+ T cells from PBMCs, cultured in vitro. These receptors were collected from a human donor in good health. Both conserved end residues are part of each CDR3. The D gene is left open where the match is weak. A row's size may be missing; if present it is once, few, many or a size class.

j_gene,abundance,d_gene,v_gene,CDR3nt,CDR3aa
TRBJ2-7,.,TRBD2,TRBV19,TGTGCCAGTAGTATAGGGCGAAGCGGGGGGCTCTCCTACGAGCAGTACTTC,CASSIGRSGGLSYEQYF
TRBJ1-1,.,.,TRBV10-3,TGTGCCATCAGTGAGACCGGGACGGACACTGAAGCTTTCTTT,CAISETGTDTEAFF
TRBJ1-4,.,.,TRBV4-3,TGCGCCAGCAGCCAAGATGAGGCAGGGACCGAAAAACTGTTTTTT,CASSQDEAGTEKLFF
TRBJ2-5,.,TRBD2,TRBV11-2,TGTGCCAGCAGCCGGCACCCACTAGCGGGGGCAGGGGAGACCCAGTACTTC,CASSRHPLAGAGETQYF
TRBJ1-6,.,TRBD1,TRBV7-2,TGTGCCAGCAGCTTAGAGGGGGCGAGGGTGGGTTCACCCCTCCACTTT,CASSLEGARVGSPLHF
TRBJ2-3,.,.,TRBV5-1,TGCGCCAGCAGCTTGGATCGACTACCGACCACAGATACGCAGTATTTT,CASSLDRLPTTDTQYF
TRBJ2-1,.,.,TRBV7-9,TGTGCCAGCAGCTTCGGGGGCTCCTACAATGAGCAGTTCTTC,CASSFGGSYNEQFF
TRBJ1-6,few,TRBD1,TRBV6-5,TGTGCCACTCTGACAGGGAACTATAATTCACCCCTCCACTTT,CATLTGNYNSPLHF
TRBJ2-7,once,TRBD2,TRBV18,TGTGCCAGCTCACCGCCGGGACTAGCGGATGACGAGCAGTACTTC,CASSPPGLADDEQYF
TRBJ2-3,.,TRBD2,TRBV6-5,TGTGCCAGCAGCAGCGGGGGGAGCACAGATACGCAGTATTTT,CASSSGGSTDTQYF
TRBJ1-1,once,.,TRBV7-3,TGTGCCAGCAGCTTTGGTGGCGGTAGGGCGGTCACTGAAGCTTTCTTT,CASSFGGGRAVTEAFF
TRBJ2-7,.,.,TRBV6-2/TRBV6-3,TGTGCCAGCAGCCCCCTAGATCAGGGCGGTTACGAGCAGTACTTC,CASSPLDQGGYEQYF
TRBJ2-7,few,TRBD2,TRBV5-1,TGCGCCAGCAGCCCGGGGACTAGCGGGAGTCAAGACGAGCAGTACTTC,CASSPGTSGSQDEQYF
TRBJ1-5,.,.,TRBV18,TGTGCCAGCTCACCAATTACTTCTGGGCAGCCCCAGCATTTT,CASSPITSGQPQHF
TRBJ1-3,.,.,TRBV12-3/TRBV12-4,TGTGCCAGCAGAAGGACAGTTGGAAACACCATATATTTT,CASRRTVGNTIYF